This T cell receptor beta chain was captured by sequencing in a study of blood T cells in healthy people across ages. V lost 7 bases and J lost 0, with 23 bases in between. The germline CDR1 and CDR2 sequences are SQVTM and ANQGSEA. The CDR3 consists of 17 residues. The draw of peripheral blood yielded ten milliliters from each donor. This clonotype has ten or more counts. Sample-barcoded 5' priming and a J-beta primer mix drove a second PCR of roughly 6 to 12 cycles. Every cDNA molecule bore a tag from a template-switch adaptor containing 12 random nucleotides. Each CDR3 protein gets one entry after TCRdb re-called the 5' RACE reads with MiXCR. The sample yields roughly 1.6 million distinct CDR3 sequences, approximately 32% seen once.

The rearrangement joins TRBV29-1 to TRBJ2-3; D may be TRBD1 or TRBD2 (5 bases each). The sequencing sample was made of blood. The sequence came from a woman aged 25 to 45 in good health. As DNA, the CDR3 is TGCAGCGGGGGGATTGGGGCAGGAACGATTAGCACAGATACGCAGTATTTT. As protein: CSGGIGAGTISTDTQYF.